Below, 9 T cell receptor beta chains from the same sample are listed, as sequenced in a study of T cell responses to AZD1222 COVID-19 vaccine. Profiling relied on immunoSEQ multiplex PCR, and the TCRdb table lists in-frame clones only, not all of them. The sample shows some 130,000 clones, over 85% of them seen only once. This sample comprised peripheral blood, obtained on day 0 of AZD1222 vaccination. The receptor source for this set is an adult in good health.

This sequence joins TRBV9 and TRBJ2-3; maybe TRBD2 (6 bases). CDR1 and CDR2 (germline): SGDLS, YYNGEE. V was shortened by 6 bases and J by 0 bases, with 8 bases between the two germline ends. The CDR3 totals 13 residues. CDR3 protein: CASMGTSTDTQYF. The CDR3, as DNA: TGTGCCAGCATGGGGACTAGCACAGATACGCAGTATTTT.

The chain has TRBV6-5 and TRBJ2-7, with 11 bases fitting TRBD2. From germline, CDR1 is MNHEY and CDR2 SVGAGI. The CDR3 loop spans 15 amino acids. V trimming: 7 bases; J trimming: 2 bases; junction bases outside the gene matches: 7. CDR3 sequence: CASTPPGLAAYEQYF. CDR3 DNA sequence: TGTGCCAGCACACCCCCGGGACTAGCGGCCTACGAGCAGTACTTC.

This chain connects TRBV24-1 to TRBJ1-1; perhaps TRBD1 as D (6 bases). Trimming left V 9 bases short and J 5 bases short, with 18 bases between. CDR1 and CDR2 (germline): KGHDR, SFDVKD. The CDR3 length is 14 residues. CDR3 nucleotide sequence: TGTGCCACCCGGGGGGCGGTCGTCGGGACTGAAGCTTTCTTT. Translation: CATRGAVVGTEAFF.

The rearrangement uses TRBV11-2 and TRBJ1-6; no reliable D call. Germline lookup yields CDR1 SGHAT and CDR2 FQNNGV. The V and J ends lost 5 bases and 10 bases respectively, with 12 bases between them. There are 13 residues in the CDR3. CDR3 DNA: TGTGCCAGCAGCGACGCCCCAGAATCACCCCTCCACTTT. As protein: CASSDAPESPLHF.

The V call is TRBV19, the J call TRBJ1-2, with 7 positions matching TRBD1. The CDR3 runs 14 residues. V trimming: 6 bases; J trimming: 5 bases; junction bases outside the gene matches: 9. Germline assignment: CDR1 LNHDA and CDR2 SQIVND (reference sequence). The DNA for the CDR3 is TGTGCCAGTAGAAAAGGGACAGCTATGTATGGCTACACCTTC. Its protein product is CASRKGTAMYGYTF.

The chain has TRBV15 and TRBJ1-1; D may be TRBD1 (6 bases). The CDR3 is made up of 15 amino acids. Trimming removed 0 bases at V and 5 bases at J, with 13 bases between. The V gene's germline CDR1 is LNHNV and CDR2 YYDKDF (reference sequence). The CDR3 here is CATSREEGVGTEAFF. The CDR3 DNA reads TGTGCCACCAGCAGAGAAGAGGGGGTCGGGACTGAAGCTTTCTTT.

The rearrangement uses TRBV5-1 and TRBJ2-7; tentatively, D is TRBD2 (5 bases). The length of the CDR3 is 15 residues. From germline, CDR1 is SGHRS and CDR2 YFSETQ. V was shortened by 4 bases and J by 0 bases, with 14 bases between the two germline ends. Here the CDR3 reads CASSQDWTNSYEQYF. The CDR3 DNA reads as TGCGCCAGCAGCCAGGACTGGACCAACTCCTACGAGCAGTACTTC.

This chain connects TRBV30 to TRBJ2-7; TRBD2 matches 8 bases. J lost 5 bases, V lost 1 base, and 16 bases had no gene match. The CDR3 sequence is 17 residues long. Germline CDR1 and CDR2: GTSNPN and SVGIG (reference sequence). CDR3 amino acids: CAWSALAQAGVFDEQYF. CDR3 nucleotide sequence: TGTGCCTGGAGTGCTTTAGCCCAAGCGGGAGTTTTCGACGAGCAGTACTTC.

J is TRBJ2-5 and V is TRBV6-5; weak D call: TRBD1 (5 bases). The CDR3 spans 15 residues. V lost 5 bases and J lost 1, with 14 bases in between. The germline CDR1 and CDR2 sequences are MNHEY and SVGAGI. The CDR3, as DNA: TGTGCCAGCAGTCGTGCAGGGAAAGGCCAAGAGACCCAGTACTTC. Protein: CASSRAGKGQETQYF.